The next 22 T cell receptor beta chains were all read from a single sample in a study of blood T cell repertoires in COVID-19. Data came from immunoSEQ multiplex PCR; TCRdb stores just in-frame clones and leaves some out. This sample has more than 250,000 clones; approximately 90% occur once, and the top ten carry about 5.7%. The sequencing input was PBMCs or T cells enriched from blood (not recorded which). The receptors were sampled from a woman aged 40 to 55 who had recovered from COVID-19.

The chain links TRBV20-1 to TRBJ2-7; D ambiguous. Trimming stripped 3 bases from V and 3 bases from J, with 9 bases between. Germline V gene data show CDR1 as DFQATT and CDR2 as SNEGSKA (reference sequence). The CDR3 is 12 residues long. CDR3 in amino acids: CSASLRVYEQYF. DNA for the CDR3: TGCAGTGCTAGTTTACGAGTCTACGAGCAGTACTTC.

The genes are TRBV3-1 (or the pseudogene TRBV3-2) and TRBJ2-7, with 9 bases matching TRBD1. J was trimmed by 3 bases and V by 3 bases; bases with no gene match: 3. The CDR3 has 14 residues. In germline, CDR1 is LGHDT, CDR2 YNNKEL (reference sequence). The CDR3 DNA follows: TGTGCCAGCAGCCAGACAGGGGGACTCTACGAGCAGTACTTC. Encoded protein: CASSQTGGLYEQYF.

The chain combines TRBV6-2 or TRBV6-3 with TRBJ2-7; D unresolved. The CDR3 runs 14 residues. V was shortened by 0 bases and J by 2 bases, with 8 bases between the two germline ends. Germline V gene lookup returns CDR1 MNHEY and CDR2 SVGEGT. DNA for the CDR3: TGTGCCAGCAGTTACTCGCGAATTACCTACGAGCAGTACTTC. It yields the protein CASSYSRITYEQYF.

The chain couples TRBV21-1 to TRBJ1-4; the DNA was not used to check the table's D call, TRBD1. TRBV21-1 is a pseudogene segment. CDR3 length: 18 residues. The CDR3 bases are TGTGCCAGCAGGCCCCGGGACAGGGAGAAGGGGTTTAATGAAAAACTGTTTTTT. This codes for CASRPRDREKGFNEKLFF.

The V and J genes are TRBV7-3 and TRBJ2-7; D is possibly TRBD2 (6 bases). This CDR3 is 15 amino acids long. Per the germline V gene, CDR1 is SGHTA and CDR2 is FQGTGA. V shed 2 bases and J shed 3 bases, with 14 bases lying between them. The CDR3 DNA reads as TGTGCCAGCAGCTTACAAGGCGGGATAGTCTACGAGCAGTACTTC. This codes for CASSLQGGIVYEQYF.

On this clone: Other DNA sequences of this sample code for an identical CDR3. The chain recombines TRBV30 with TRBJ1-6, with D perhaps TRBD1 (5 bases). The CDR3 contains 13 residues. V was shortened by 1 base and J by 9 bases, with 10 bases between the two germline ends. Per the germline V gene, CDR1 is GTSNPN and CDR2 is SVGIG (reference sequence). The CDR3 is CAWSGQGSSPLHF. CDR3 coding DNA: TGTGCCTGGAGTGGGCAGGGAAGTTCACCCCTCCACTTT.

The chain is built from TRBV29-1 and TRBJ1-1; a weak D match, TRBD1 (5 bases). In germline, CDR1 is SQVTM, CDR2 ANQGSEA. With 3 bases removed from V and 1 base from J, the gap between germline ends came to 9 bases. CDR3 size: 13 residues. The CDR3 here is CSVEATANTEAFF. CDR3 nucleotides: TGCAGCGTTGAGGCGACAGCGAACACTGAAGCTTTCTTT.

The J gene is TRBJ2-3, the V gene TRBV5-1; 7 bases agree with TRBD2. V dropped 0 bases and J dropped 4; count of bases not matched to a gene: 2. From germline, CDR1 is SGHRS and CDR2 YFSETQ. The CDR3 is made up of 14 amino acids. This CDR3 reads CASSLGGSADTQYF. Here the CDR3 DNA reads TGCGCCAGCAGCTTGGGCGGGAGCGCAGATACGCAGTATTTT.

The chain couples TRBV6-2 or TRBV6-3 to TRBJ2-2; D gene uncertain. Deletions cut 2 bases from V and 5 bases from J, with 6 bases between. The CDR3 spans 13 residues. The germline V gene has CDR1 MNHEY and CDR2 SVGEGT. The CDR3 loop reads CASSYTGTGELFF. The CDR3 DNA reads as TGTGCCAGCAGTTACACCGGGACCGGGGAGCTGTTTTTT.

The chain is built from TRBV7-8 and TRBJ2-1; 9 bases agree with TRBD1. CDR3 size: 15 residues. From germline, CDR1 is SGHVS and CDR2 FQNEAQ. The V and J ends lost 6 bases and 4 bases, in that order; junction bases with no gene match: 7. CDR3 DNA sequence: TGTGCCAGCAGAAGCGGGACAGGGACTTACAATGAGCAGTTCTTC. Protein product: CASRSGTGTYNEQFF.

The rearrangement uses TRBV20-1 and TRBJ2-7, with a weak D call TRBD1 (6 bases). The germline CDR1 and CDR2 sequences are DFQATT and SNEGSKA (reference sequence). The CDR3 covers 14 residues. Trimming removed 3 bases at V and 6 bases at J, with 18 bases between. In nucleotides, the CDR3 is TGCAGTGCTAGTTCCACAGGGAGATCCGGCGAGCAGTACTTC. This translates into CSASSTGRSGEQYF.

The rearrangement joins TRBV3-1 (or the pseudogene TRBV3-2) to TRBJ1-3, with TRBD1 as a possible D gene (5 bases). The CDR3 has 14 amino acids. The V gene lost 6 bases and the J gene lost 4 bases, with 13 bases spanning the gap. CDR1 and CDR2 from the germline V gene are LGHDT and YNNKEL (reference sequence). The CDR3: CASSPGRGGNTIYF. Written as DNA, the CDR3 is TGTGCCAGCAGTCCAGGGCGAGGAGGAAACACCATATATTTT.

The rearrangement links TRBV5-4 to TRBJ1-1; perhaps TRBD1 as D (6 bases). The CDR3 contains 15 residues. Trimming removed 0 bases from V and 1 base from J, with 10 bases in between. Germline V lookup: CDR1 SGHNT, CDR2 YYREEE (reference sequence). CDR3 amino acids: CASSLAGGRNTEAFF. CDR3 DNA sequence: TGTGCCAGCAGCTTGGCCGGGGGGCGGAACACTGAAGCTTTCTTT.

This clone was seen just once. CDR3 sequence: CASSEGQAGADTQYF. CDR3 nucleotides: TGTGCCAGCAGTGAAGGACAGGCAGGGGCGGATACGCAGTATTTT. V usage is TRBV2 and J usage is TRBJ2-3; D is possibly TRBD1 (6 bases). The germline CDR1 and CDR2 sequences are SNHLY and FYNNEI. The CDR3 covers 15 residues. The V and J ends lost 1 base and 6 bases respectively, with 14 bases between them.

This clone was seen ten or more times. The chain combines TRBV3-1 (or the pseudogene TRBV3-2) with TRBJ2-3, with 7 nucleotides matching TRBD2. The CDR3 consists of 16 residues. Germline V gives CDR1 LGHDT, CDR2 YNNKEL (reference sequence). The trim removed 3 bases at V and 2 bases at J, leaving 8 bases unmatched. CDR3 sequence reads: CASSQPASGNTDTQYF. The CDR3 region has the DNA TGTGCCAGCAGCCAGCCTGCTAGCGGCAACACAGATACGCAGTATTTT.

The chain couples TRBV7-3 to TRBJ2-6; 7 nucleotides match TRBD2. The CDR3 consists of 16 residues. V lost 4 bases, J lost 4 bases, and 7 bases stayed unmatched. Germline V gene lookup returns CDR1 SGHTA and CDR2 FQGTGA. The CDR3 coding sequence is TGTGCCAGCAGCTCCGGGGAGGGCCGGGGGGCCAACGTCCTGACTTTC. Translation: CASSSGEGRGANVLTF.

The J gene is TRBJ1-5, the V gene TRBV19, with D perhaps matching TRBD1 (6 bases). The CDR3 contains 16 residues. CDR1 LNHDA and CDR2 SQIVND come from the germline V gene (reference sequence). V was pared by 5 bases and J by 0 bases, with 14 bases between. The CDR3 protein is CASSARTAYSNQPQHF. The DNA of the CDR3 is TGTGCCAGTAGTGCTCGGACAGCTTATAGCAATCAGCCCCAGCATTTT.

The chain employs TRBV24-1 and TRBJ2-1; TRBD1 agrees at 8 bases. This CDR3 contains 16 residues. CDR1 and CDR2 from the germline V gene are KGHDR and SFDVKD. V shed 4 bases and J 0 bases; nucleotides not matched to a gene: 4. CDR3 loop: CATSEPTGGSYNEQFF. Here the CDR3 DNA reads TGTGCCACCAGTGAGCCCACAGGGGGCTCCTACAATGAGCAGTTCTTC.

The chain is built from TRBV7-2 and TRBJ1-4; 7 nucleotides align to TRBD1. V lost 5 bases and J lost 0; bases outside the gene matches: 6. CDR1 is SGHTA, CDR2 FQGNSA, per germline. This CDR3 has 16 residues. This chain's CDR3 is CASSRRDSATNEKLFF. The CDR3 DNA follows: TGTGCCAGCAGCCGGCGGGACAGTGCAACTAATGAAAAACTGTTTTTT.

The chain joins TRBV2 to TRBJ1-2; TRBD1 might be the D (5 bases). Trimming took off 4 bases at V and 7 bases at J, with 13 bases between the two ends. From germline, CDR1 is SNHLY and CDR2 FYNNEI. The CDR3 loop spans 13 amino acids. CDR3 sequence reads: CASSAGTPFGYTF. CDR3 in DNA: TGTGCCAGCAGTGCAGGGACTCCCTTTGGCTACACCTTC.

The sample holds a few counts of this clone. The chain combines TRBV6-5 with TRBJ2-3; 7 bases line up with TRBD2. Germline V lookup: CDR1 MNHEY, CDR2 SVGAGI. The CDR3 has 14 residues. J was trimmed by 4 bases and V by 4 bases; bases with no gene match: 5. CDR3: CASSSGTIADTQYF. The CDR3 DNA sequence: TGTGCCAGCAGTTCCGGGACTATCGCAGATACGCAGTATTTT.

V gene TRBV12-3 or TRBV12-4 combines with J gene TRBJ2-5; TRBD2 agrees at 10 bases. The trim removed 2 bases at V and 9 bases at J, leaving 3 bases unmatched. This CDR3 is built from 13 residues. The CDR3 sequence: CASSLLAGVAQYF. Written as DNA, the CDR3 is TGTGCCAGCAGTTTACTAGCGGGAGTGGCCCAGTACTTC.